The rows below give T cell receptor beta chains drawn from one sample of a study of cytomegalovirus exposure and HLA in healthy donors. Libraries were prepared by immunoSEQ multiplex PCR; TCRdb keeps only in-frame clonotypes and omits some of them. The table includes about 110,000 clones, roughly 79% detected once. Material for sequencing was PBMCs. These receptors originate from a woman aged 45-65 years in good health and CMV-seropositive. Each CDR3 is given with its conserved first and last residue. The order of the fields is J gene, clone size, V gene, D gene, CDR3 DNA, CDR3 protein. A D gene is named only where the DNA matches it firmly. The size field is filled for only some rows; it gives once, few, many or a size class.

J: TRBJ2-2; size: .; V: TRBV7-9; D: TRBD2; DNA: TGTGCCAGCAGCTTAGCGGTAGCGGGAGCGTCCGGGGAGCTGTTTTTT; CDR3: CASSLAVAGASGELFF
J: TRBJ1-3; size: .; V: TRBV4-1; D: .; DNA: TGCGCCAGCAGCCAAGATGCGGGGGCTGGAAACACCATATATTTT; CDR3: CASSQDAGAGNTIYF
J: TRBJ2-1; size: .; V: TRBV2; D: TRBD1; DNA: TGTGCCAGCAGCCGGGACAGGGGACAGCAGTTCTTC; CDR3: CASSRDRGQQFF
J: TRBJ2-7; size: .; V: TRBV29-1; D: .; DNA: TGCAGCGTTGAAGCCCCAGGGGTACACGAGCAGTACTTC; CDR3: CSVEAPGVHEQYF
J: TRBJ1-2; size: .; V: TRBV5-1; D: .; DNA: TGCGCCAGCAGCTATTCCGGGGGCTACACCTTC; CDR3: CASSYSGGYTF
J: TRBJ1-1; size: few; V: TRBV27; D: .; DNA: TGTGCCAGCAGTTTATCGGGGCGCGTAGTCACTGAAGCTTTCTTT; CDR3: CASSLSGRVVTEAFF
J: TRBJ1-1; size: .; V: TRBV7-2; D: .; DNA: TGTGCCAGCGCCGGGAGGGCAGGGACCACTGAAGCTTTCTTT; CDR3: CASAGRAGTTEAFF
J: TRBJ1-3; size: few; V: TRBV9; D: .; DNA: TGTGCCAGCAGCGTAGCCCGCGGGGGTACTGGAAACACCATATATTTT; CDR3: CASSVARGGTGNTIYF
J: TRBJ2-1; size: .; V: TRBV19; D: .; DNA: TGTGCCACCCAGGAAGGCACGGGGTCCTACAATGAGCAGTTCTTC; CDR3: CATQEGTGSYNEQFF
J: TRBJ2-3; size: .; V: TRBV10-3; D: TRBD2; DNA: TGTGCCATCGACCCAGGGCCGCCTAGCGGGAGGCGTACTGGCACAGATACGCAGTATTTT; CDR3: CAIDPGPPSGRRTGTDTQYF
J: TRBJ1-1; size: once; V: TRBV13; D: TRBD1; DNA: TGTGCCAGCAGGCACCTGACAGGGGCCACTGAAGCTTTCTTT; CDR3: CASRHLTGATEAFF
J: TRBJ1-2; size: .; V: TRBV6-6; D: .; DNA: TGTGCCAGCAGTTACTCGACTACAGCCTATGGCTACACCTTC; CDR3: CASSYSTTAYGYTF
J: TRBJ2-7; size: .; V: TRBV6-1; D: .; DNA: TGTGCCAGCGGCCGTTACTCCTACGAGCAGTACTTC; CDR3: CASGRYSYEQYF
J: TRBJ2-5; size: .; V: TRBV2; D: TRBD2; DNA: TGTGCCAGCACCCTGGGGGGCGGGGGGTACGGAGAGACCCAGTACTTC; CDR3: CASTLGGGGYGETQYF